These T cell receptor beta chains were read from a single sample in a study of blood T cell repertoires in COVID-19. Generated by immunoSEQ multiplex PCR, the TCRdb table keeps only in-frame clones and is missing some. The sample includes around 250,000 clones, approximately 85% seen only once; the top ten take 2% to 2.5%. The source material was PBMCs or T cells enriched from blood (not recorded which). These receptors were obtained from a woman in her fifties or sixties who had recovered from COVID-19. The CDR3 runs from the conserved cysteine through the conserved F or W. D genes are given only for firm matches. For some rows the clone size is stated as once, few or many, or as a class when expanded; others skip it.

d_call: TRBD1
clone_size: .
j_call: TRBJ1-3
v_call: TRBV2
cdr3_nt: TGTGCCAGCAGTGCACGGGACAGGACATCTGGAAACACCATATATTTT
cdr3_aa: CASSARDRTSGNTIYF

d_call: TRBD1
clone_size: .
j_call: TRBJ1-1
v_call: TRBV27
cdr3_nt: TGTGCCAGCAGACCCATAGGACAGGGGAACACTGAAGCTTTCTTT
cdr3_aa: CASRPIGQGNTEAFF

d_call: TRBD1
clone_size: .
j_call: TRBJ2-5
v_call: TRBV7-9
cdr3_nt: TGTGCCAGCAGCCTCGGACAGGGGGTACGGTTGGAGACCCAGTACTTC
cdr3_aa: CASSLGQGVRLETQYF

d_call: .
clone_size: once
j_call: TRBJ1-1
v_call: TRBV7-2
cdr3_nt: TGTGCCAGCAGCTTCAGGGAAGCTTTCTTT
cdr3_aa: CASSFREAFF

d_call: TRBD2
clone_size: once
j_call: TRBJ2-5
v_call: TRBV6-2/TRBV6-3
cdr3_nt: TGTGCCAGCAGTTACCCCCCTGGGACTAGCGGGGGGCACGGGGAGACCCAGTACTTC
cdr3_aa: CASSYPPGTSGGHGETQYF

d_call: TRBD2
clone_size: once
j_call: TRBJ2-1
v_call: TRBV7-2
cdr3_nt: TGTGCCAGCAGCTCTCCCCGGACTAGAACAGCCTACAATGAGCAGTTCTTC
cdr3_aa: CASSSPRTRTAYNEQFF

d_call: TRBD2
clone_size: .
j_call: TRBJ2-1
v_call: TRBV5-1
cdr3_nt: TGCGCCAGCAGCTTAGGGACTAGCGGGTACAATGAGCAGTTCTTC
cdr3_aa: CASSLGTSGYNEQFF

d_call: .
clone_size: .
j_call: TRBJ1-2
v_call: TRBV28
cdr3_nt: TGTGCCAGCAGTTTATGGGACGGGACATTAAGCGGCTACACCTTC
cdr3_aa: CASSLWDGTLSGYTF

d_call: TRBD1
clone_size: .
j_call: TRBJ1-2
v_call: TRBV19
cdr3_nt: TGTGCCAGTAGTATAGCCGGGACAGGGCTCTATGGCTACACCTTC
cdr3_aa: CASSIAGTGLYGYTF

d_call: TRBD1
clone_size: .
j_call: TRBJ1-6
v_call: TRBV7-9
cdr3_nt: TGTGCCAGCTCCCCACAGGGGGCCTCCTATAATTCACCCCTCCACTTT
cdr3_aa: CASSPQGASYNSPLHF